This T cell receptor beta chain derives from a study of T cells in Graves' hyperthyroidism and ophthalmopathy (dated by TCRdb to between 2019 and 2020). For the study in its entirety: Peripheral blood was sampled at the time of initial diagnosis, prior to any treatment. The study also compared thyroid tissue and blood T-cell repertoires from about six Graves' hyperthyroidism patients. A discovery cohort of around 98 patients, 43 with Graves' ophthalmopathy and 55 to 65 with stable Graves' hyperthyroidism, was used to find distinguishing TCR V-J signatures. An independent validation cohort of some 18 hyperthyroidism patients and more than 15 patients who later progressed to ophthalmopathy tested prospective prediction of ophthalmopathy. Following sampling, methimazole starting at 30 mg daily was given to hyperthyroidism patients, and high-dose intravenous methylprednisolone was given to ophthalmopathy patients. The paper describes TCR Vbeta CDR3 sequencing of 140 or so peripheral blood samples, made up of approximately 40 ophthalmopathy patients, 70 to 75 hyperthyroidism patients and 17 progressor patients. The 100 or so discovery patients were randomly split 7:3 into training and test sets.

Graves' hyperthyroidism was defined as stable when no progression to ophthalmopathy occurred over 18 months of follow-up. Hyperthyroidism patients were newly diagnosed, had a disease duration of under 2 months, and were aged 18 to 65 years. Patients with uncontrolled infections, other autoimmune diseases, pregnancy or lactation were excluded. Clinical symptoms, serum thyroxine and TRAb, thyroid ultrasound, and orbital computed tomography formed the basis for the diagnoses. PBMCs were separated from roughly 10 ml of fresh peripheral blood using Ficoll-Paque density gradient centrifugation. Trizol reagent was used to extract total RNA, and RNA quality was then checked on an Agilent 2100 Bioanalyzer. The junction shows trimming of 2 bases on V and 2 bases on J, and the gene matches do not reach 8 bases of it. The germline V gene gives CDR1 as MNHNS and CDR2 as SASEGT. Including the terminal cysteine and phenylalanine, the CDR3 comprises 16 residues. Only the CDR3 portion is preserved as DNA: 48 bases, with reading frame beginning at the first base.

Results and caveats for the whole study, not just this receptor: Blood samples also contained most of the expanded thyroid clonotypes (frequency above 0.001), which suggests that blood repertoires may reflect thyroid immune responses. No statistical method was used to set the sample size in advance, and investigators knew the group allocation. A 13 V-J signature model separated ophthalmopathy from stable hyperthyroidism, with 87.88% sensitivity and about 81% specificity in cross-validation and 80%/75% in testing. In validation, progression to ophthalmopathy was predicted by the model with 70.59% sensitivity and 72% to 80% specificity, a median of about 6.4 months before onset.

This clonotype turned up a few times. Its cognate antigen has yet to be identified. No clone much larger than this one lies a single base away; base qualities are absent. The TCR beta CDR3 regions were amplified from the RNA transcripts. The first round of RT-PCR for the TCR CDR3 was performed with the HTBI primer set and the Qiagen OneStep RT-PCR kit. A second multiplex PCR round built the libraries, followed by size selection and purification. The libraries were sequenced on an Illumina HiSeq2000 using paired-end 100 bp reads. In the original analysis: SOAPnuke was used to process the raw data, with reads discarded if the reads contained adapters or uncalled bases, had a mean Phred below 15, or lacked an exact constant-primer or identifier match. High-quality paired reads were merged using COPE v1.2.5, and each unique nucleotide sequence was defined as a clonotype. MiTCR v1.1 was used to align the clonotypes against IMGT TRBV, TRBD and TRBJ reference segments. Analysis was restricted to V-J combinations with a frequency above 0.0001, which covered roughly 99% of repertoires. The TCS score was defined as the ratio of F50 (clonal expansion) to E x V (chaos), calculated using BLOSUM62-based TCRdist between CDR3 peptides within each V-J. Welch's t-statistics and random forest reduced roughly 540 V-J features to under 15, which were used in a naive Bayes classifier (R e1071). The raw public data were reprocessed by TCRdb itself: fastp quality trimming at Q25, MiXCR clonotype calling, in-frame beta chains only. Rows with a matching CDR3 protein are joined into one entry that keeps the most common DNA and genes. TCRdb assigned the V and J calls; the authors' analysis was not used. The sample records more than 300,000 distinct CDR3 sequences, roughly an eighth of which are singletons. Together, the top ten hold about 9.1% of the sample.

The chain links TRBV6-1 with TRBJ1-1; TRBD1 matches 7 bases in the middle. Material: blood. The sequence was collected from a woman aged 18-35 years with Graves' hyperthyroidism. This receptor has the CDR3 CASSEFEGALNTEAFF. The DNA is TGTGCCAGCAGTGAATTTGAGGGGGCCCTTAACACTGAAGCTTTCTTT.